The rows below give T cell receptor beta chains drawn from one sample of a study of Ad26.COV2.S vaccination and SARS-CoV-2 variants. The table came from immunoSEQ multiplex PCR; TCRdb's copy has only in-frame clones and leaves some out. The repertoire has about 400,000 clones, 75% to 90% of them found once; the top ten carry 1.5% to 2%. Material: peripheral blood, obtained in a trial of Ad26.COV2.S vaccine versus placebo. These receptors originate from a person between 18 and 60 years old who received the Ad26.COV2.S COVID-19 vaccine or a placebo. Each CDR3 is given with its conserved first and last residue. A D gene is named only where the DNA matches it firmly. Size tells how often a clone was seen (once, few, many) or the class of an expanded clone, and some rows leave it out.

j_call: TRBJ2-2
v_call: TRBV5-8
clone_size: -
d_call: -
cdr3_nt: TGTGCCAGCAGCTTAAAAACCGGGGAGCTGTTTTTT
cdr3_aa: CASSLKTGELFF

j_call: TRBJ2-1
v_call: TRBV4-1
clone_size: -
d_call: TRBD2
cdr3_nt: TGCGCCAGCAGCCAAGATAGCGGGGGCTCGGTTGAGCAGTTCTTC
cdr3_aa: CASSQDSGGSVEQFF

j_call: TRBJ1-1
v_call: TRBV5-1
clone_size: -
d_call: -
cdr3_nt: TGCGCCAGCAGCCCCCTTCTGGCAGGGAACACTGAAGCTTTCTTT
cdr3_aa: CASSPLLAGNTEAFF

j_call: TRBJ1-2
v_call: TRBV10-3
clone_size: -
d_call: TRBD1
cdr3_nt: TGTGCCATCAGTAACTCGGGACAGGGGGCCGGTGGCTACACCTTC
cdr3_aa: CAISNSGQGAGGYTF

j_call: TRBJ1-1
v_call: TRBV5-1
clone_size: -
d_call: -
cdr3_nt: TGCGCCAGCAGCTTGGAGTCTGGGGCTCGGACTGAAGCTTTCTTT
cdr3_aa: CASSLESGARTEAFF

j_call: TRBJ2-2
v_call: TRBV9
clone_size: -
d_call: -
cdr3_nt: TGTGCCAGCAGCGTAGCACAGGCTATCGGGGAGCTGTTTTTT
cdr3_aa: CASSVAQAIGELFF

j_call: TRBJ2-7
v_call: TRBV9
clone_size: -
d_call: -
cdr3_nt: TGTGCCAGCAGCCCGGGGGTTGGCTACGAGCAGTACTTC
cdr3_aa: CASSPGVGYEQYF

j_call: TRBJ1-1
v_call: TRBV19
clone_size: -
d_call: -
cdr3_nt: TGTGCCAGTAGTATGCAGAGAACCATGAACACTGAAGCTTTCTTT
cdr3_aa: CASSMQRTMNTEAFF

j_call: TRBJ1-6
v_call: TRBV19
clone_size: once
d_call: TRBD1
cdr3_nt: TGTGCCAGTAGTCGGGACAGGAGCTCCTATAATTCACCCCTCCACTTT
cdr3_aa: CASSRDRSSYNSPLHF

j_call: TRBJ2-2
v_call: TRBV25-1
clone_size: -
d_call: -
cdr3_nt: TGTGCCTCGGGGAACACCGGGGAGCTGTTTTTT
cdr3_aa: CASGNTGELFF

j_call: TRBJ2-4
v_call: TRBV5-5
clone_size: -
d_call: -
cdr3_nt: TGTGCCAGCAGCTTGGGGCCCGCGGCTAAAAACATTCAGTACTTC
cdr3_aa: CASSLGPAAKNIQYF

j_call: TRBJ2-2
v_call: TRBV9
clone_size: -
d_call: TRBD2
cdr3_nt: TGTGCCAGCAGCGTGGGACTAGCGGACACCGGGGAGCTGTTTTTT
cdr3_aa: CASSVGLADTGELFF

j_call: TRBJ2-7
v_call: TRBV9
clone_size: -
d_call: TRBD1
cdr3_nt: TGTGCCAGCAGCGTGGGGACAGGAAACTACGAGCAGTACTTC
cdr3_aa: CASSVGTGNYEQYF

j_call: TRBJ2-7
v_call: TRBV5-1
clone_size: -
d_call: -
cdr3_nt: TGCGCCAGCAGCTTGGATGGACAGTACTCCTACGAGCAGTACTTC
cdr3_aa: CASSLDGQYSYEQYF

j_call: TRBJ2-5
v_call: TRBV28
clone_size: -
d_call: TRBD1
cdr3_nt: TGTGCCAGCAGTGTTACAGCGGACAGGCGCCGGGAGACCCAGTACTTC
cdr3_aa: CASSVTADRRRETQYF

j_call: TRBJ1-5
v_call: TRBV12-3/TRBV12-4
clone_size: few
d_call: -
cdr3_nt: TGTGCCTCCTCTGGGCTGTACAATCAGCCCCAGCATTTT
cdr3_aa: CASSGLYNQPQHF

j_call: TRBJ2-5
v_call: TRBV7-7
clone_size: -
d_call: -
cdr3_nt: TGTGCCAGCAGCTTACTTGGGAAACAAGAGACCCAGTACTTC
cdr3_aa: CASSLLGKQETQYF

j_call: TRBJ1-2
v_call: TRBV7-2
clone_size: -
d_call: -
cdr3_nt: TGTGCCAGCAGCTTATCAGGGCGAGACTATGGCTACACCTTC
cdr3_aa: CASSLSGRDYGYTF

j_call: TRBJ2-1
v_call: TRBV3-1/TRBV3-2
clone_size: -
d_call: TRBD1
cdr3_nt: TGTGCCAGCAGCCACCCGGGACAGGGTAGGAGTGAGCAGTTCTTC
cdr3_aa: CASSHPGQGRSEQFF

j_call: TRBJ1-3
v_call: TRBV5-1
clone_size: once
d_call: -
cdr3_nt: TGCGCCAGCAGCTTGGTCGGGGCTGCCGGAAACACCATATATTTT
cdr3_aa: CASSLVGAAGNTIYF

j_call: TRBJ1-4
v_call: TRBV5-1
clone_size: -
d_call: TRBD1
cdr3_nt: TGCGCCAGCAGGGAACAGGGGGTAACTAATGAAAAACTGTTTTTT
cdr3_aa: CASREQGVTNEKLFF

j_call: TRBJ2-3
v_call: TRBV5-8
clone_size: -
d_call: TRBD1
cdr3_nt: TGTGCCAGCAGCGGCCGGGACAGGGGACGAGATACGCAGTATTTT
cdr3_aa: CASSGRDRGRDTQYF

j_call: TRBJ2-7
v_call: TRBV10-3
clone_size: once
d_call: -
cdr3_nt: TGTGCCATCAGTGAGGGCCGACCTGGGGGAAGCTCCTACGAGCAGTACTTC
cdr3_aa: CAISEGRPGGSSYEQYF

j_call: TRBJ2-1
v_call: TRBV28
clone_size: -
d_call: -
cdr3_nt: TGTGCCAGCAGTTCATCAGCGGGCCCGTCCTACAATGAGCAGTTCTTC
cdr3_aa: CASSSSAGPSYNEQFF

j_call: TRBJ2-1
v_call: TRBV5-5
clone_size: -
d_call: TRBD1
cdr3_nt: TGTGCCAGCAGCCCGGGACAGGGGAGCAATGAGCAGTTCTTC
cdr3_aa: CASSPGQGSNEQFF

j_call: TRBJ2-2
v_call: TRBV7-9
clone_size: -
d_call: -
cdr3_nt: TGTGCCAGCAGCTTAAAGGAGGGGATGACCGGGGAGCTGTTTTTT
cdr3_aa: CASSLKEGMTGELFF

j_call: TRBJ2-1
v_call: TRBV11-3
clone_size: -
d_call: -
cdr3_nt: TGTGCCAGCAGCATCCGGGACGGGAACAATGAGCAGTTCTTC
cdr3_aa: CASSIRDGNNEQFF

j_call: TRBJ1-1
v_call: TRBV28
clone_size: once
d_call: TRBD1
cdr3_nt: TGTGCCAGCAGTGCCCTGACAGGGAGGGCTGAAGCTTTCTTT
cdr3_aa: CASSALTGRAEAFF

j_call: TRBJ1-1
v_call: TRBV10-3
clone_size: -
d_call: TRBD1
cdr3_nt: TGTGCCATCAGCAGAGGGACAGGCCTCAACACTGAAGCTTTCTTT
cdr3_aa: CAISRGTGLNTEAFF

j_call: TRBJ1-4
v_call: TRBV28
clone_size: once
d_call: -
cdr3_nt: TGTGCCAGCAGTACCCCGGGTATAGACTTTGAAAAACTGTTTTTT
cdr3_aa: CASSTPGIDFEKLFF

j_call: TRBJ2-7
v_call: TRBV3-1/TRBV3-2
clone_size: -
d_call: -
cdr3_nt: TGTGCCAGCAGCGGCCGGGGCCAGATAGGCGAGCAGTACTTC
cdr3_aa: CASSGRGQIGEQYF

j_call: TRBJ2-7
v_call: TRBV18
clone_size: -
d_call: -
cdr3_nt: TGTGCCAGCTCACCAGATACGGGATGGGCCTACGAGCAGTACTTC
cdr3_aa: CASSPDTGWAYEQYF

j_call: TRBJ2-7
v_call: TRBV5-1
clone_size: few
d_call: TRBD1
cdr3_nt: TGCGCCAGCAGCTTTTCGGTTGGACAGGTAGGGGCCTACGAGCAGTACTTC
cdr3_aa: CASSFSVGQVGAYEQYF

j_call: TRBJ2-7
v_call: TRBV4-2
clone_size: few
d_call: TRBD2
cdr3_nt: TGTGCCAGCAGCCAAGATTCGCTAAGCGGGGCTTACGAGCAGTACTTC
cdr3_aa: CASSQDSLSGAYEQYF

j_call: TRBJ2-7
v_call: TRBV18
clone_size: -
d_call: -
cdr3_nt: TGTGCCAGCTCACATATACTAGGCTACGAGCAGTACTTC
cdr3_aa: CASSHILGYEQYF

j_call: TRBJ2-7
v_call: TRBV6-6
clone_size: -
d_call: -
cdr3_nt: TGTGCCAGCAGTTACACAGATGAGCAGTACTTC
cdr3_aa: CASSYTDEQYF

j_call: TRBJ2-1
v_call: TRBV4-3
clone_size: -
d_call: -
cdr3_nt: TGCGCCAGCAGCCAAGACAGGGTAACCTACAATGAGCAGTTCTTC
cdr3_aa: CASSQDRVTYNEQFF

j_call: TRBJ2-7
v_call: TRBV7-9
clone_size: -
d_call: -
cdr3_nt: TGTGCCAGCAGCGCGACAGGGAGGGAGCAGTACTTC
cdr3_aa: CASSATGREQYF

j_call: TRBJ2-2
v_call: TRBV14
clone_size: -
d_call: -
cdr3_nt: TGTGCCAGCAGCGCTGGGCGGTCCACCGGGGAGCTGTTTTTT
cdr3_aa: CASSAGRSTGELFF

j_call: TRBJ2-7
v_call: TRBV5-5
clone_size: once
d_call: TRBD2
cdr3_nt: TGTGCCAGCAGCCGCGGGACTAGCGGACTCTCCTACGAGCAGTACTTC
cdr3_aa: CASSRGTSGLSYEQYF

j_call: TRBJ2-1
v_call: TRBV4-3
clone_size: -
d_call: TRBD2
cdr3_nt: TGCGCCAGCAGCCCCGGGACTAGCGCCTACAATGAGCAGTTCTTC
cdr3_aa: CASSPGTSAYNEQFF

j_call: TRBJ2-7
v_call: TRBV27
clone_size: -
d_call: TRBD1
cdr3_nt: TGTGCCAGCAGTTTAACGGACAGGGGGCCCTTGTACGAGCAGTACTTC
cdr3_aa: CASSLTDRGPLYEQYF

j_call: TRBJ2-1
v_call: TRBV11-3
clone_size: -
d_call: -
cdr3_nt: TGTGCCAGCAGCTTAGATCCATTTGCTAGCGATGAGCAGTTCTTC
cdr3_aa: CASSLDPFASDEQFF

j_call: TRBJ2-7
v_call: TRBV29-1
clone_size: -
d_call: TRBD2
cdr3_nt: TGCAGCGTTGAAGTGGCAGGCAGCGGGAGCGGTGAGCAGTACTTC
cdr3_aa: CSVEVAGSGSGEQYF

j_call: TRBJ1-1
v_call: TRBV28
clone_size: -
d_call: -
cdr3_nt: TGTGCCAGCAGTTTTAGTTGGGTACCCATGAACACTGAAGCTTTCTTT
cdr3_aa: CASSFSWVPMNTEAFF

j_call: TRBJ2-4
v_call: TRBV7-2
clone_size: once
d_call: TRBD2
cdr3_nt: TGTGCCAGCAGCTTAGGAGCGGGAGCTCGGAAAAACATTCAGTACTTC
cdr3_aa: CASSLGAGARKNIQYF

j_call: TRBJ2-7
v_call: TRBV2
clone_size: -
d_call: TRBD1
cdr3_nt: TGTGCCAGCAGTAGGACAGGGGGCGAGCAGTACTTC
cdr3_aa: CASSRTGGEQYF

j_call: TRBJ2-7
v_call: TRBV27
clone_size: -
d_call: -
cdr3_nt: TGTGCCAGCAGTTTATCGGGCCAGCCCTTTTACGAGCAGTACTTC
cdr3_aa: CASSLSGQPFYEQYF

j_call: TRBJ2-5
v_call: TRBV7-2
clone_size: once
d_call: -
cdr3_nt: TGTGCCAGCAGCTTAGCGTTGGAGCGATTGGTGAAGCTTGAGACCCAGTACTTC
cdr3_aa: CASSLALERLVKLETQYF

j_call: TRBJ1-2
v_call: TRBV29-1
clone_size: -
d_call: -
cdr3_nt: TGCAGCGTTGGAGGGAACTATGGCTACACCTTC
cdr3_aa: CSVGGNYGYTF